The clone carrying this T cell receptor beta chain was counted ten times or more. This CDR3 has 12 residues. Trimming took off 4 bases at V and 6 bases at J, with 8 bases between the two ends. In germline, CDR1 is MNHNY, CDR2 SVGAGI (reference sequence). This specimen comes from a study of tumor-infiltrating lymphocytes in primary liver carcinoma. Looking at the study overall: There were roughly 3.5 to 8 million productive TCRbeta reads per sample, a yield similar across tissue types.

Blood RNA originated from unsorted whole blood, with germline DNA additionally extracted. Prior to the surgical procedure, roughly 4.3 milliliters of peripheral blood were collected. Researchers generated TCR beta cDNA from approximately 520 ng of total RNA, relying on a constant-region primer. Libraries for TCR beta were built through three nested multiplex PCR rounds, which together made up a slightly modified ARM-PCR procedure. The first two PCR rounds used TRBV1-TRBV30 primers with a Cbeta primer, 10 cycles each. TCRdb passed the multiplex PCR reads through MiXCR, listing each CDR3 protein once. The sample carries 310,000 or so distinct CDR3 sequences, about 50% recorded once.

The chain combines TRBV6-6 with TRBJ2-3, with D unclear. The specimen was peripheral blood. The sequence was collected from a woman in her twenties or thirties with primary liver carcinoma and hepatitis B virus infection. CDR3 region: CASSLVRDTQYF. CDR3 sequence (DNA): TGTGCCAGCAGTTTAGTGCGGGATACGCAGTATTTT.